This record looks at one T cell receptor beta chain sequence and its context. Its antigen remains unknown. Then a second PCR, running about 6 to 11 cycles, was carried out with a sample-barcoded 5' primer and a J-beta primer mix. Via MiXCR, TCRdb re-called the 5' RACE reads, giving one row per CDR3 protein. Here the sample spans 780,000 or so distinct CDR3 sequences, 20% to 30% being singletons. This CDR3 has 15 residues. Germline V CDR1 and CDR2: MGHRA, YSYEKL. V shed 3 bases and J shed 9 bases, with 18 bases lying between them. The data were obtained in a study of blood T cells in healthy people across ages. Study at large: When template switching was applied, about one barcoded beta molecule was captured per two T cells. Study-level points and caveats: Estimated diversity that came from one million T cells was considered an underestimate.

The sample also formed part of further work on T cells of mothers and their children.

This chain connects TRBV4-1 to TRBJ2-4; possibly TRBD1 for D (6 bases). Sequences were obtained from blood. The TCR sequence derives from a boy aged 5-17 years in good health. The CDR3, as DNA: TGCGCCAGCAGCCAGCCGGACTTCGGACAGAGCATTCAGTACTTC. Translating it yields CASSQPDFGQSIQYF.